One TCR beta chain is described in this entry. This record belongs to a study of T cell changes during pregnancy in multiple sclerosis. This CDR3 spans 12 amino acids. In germline, CDR1 is SGDLS, CDR2 YYNGEE. Trimming took 4 bases from V and 7 from J, leaving 8 bases between them. Method: immunoSEQ multiplex PCR; TCRdb's copy keeps in-frame clones and lacks some. Found here are about 32,000 clones, 90% to 95% of them singletons; the top ten hold about 3.9%. This chain connects TRBV9 to TRBJ2-2, with a possible D match to TRBD1 (5 bases). Sequenced here: CD8+ T cells from peripheral blood mononuclear cells, sampled in the second trimester of pregnancy. The sequence derives from a female donor in good health, enrolled as a control in a pregnancy study. The CDR3 loop reads CASSPQDGELFF. CDR3 coding DNA: TGTGCCAGCAGCCCACAGGACGGGGAGCTGTTTTTT. Full variable domain (rest looked up from reference TRBV9 and TRBJ2-2): DSGVTQTPKHLITATGQRVTLRCSPRSGDLSVYWYQQSLDQGLQFLIQYYNGEERAKGNILERFSAQQFPDLHSELNLSSLELGDSALYFCASSPQDGELFFGEGSRLTVL.